The 17 T cell receptor beta chains listed next were all sequenced from one sample in a study of T cell repertoires and HLA-DP antigens (dated by TCRdb to 2016 to 2018). Library preparation employed the immunoSEQ multiplex PCR assay. Sourced from immuneACCESS, this table was stored by TCRdb with only in-frame sequences that have V and J called. A share of the clones is absent; for the studies checked, an unresolved V gene accounts for under half, and the remainder has no known explanation. The sample includes some 89,000 clones, with about 89% observed a single time. The biggest ten clones account for about 1.7% of the sample. These receptors have no known antigen. The sample was CD4+ T cells from PBMCs. Receptors originate from a middle-aged man in good health and CMV-seronegative.

The chain links TRBV9 to TRBJ2-3; D remains unclear. The V end lost 0 bases, the J end lost 2 bases, and 4 bases lay between the germline ends. The CDR3 loop spans 13 amino acids. Germline CDR1 is SGDLS and CDR2 is YYNGEE. CDR3 DNA sequence: TGTGCCAGCAGCGTAGCCCCCACAGATACGCAGTATTTT. Translation gives CASSVAPTDTQYF.

This chain joins TRBV18 and TRBJ2-5; 8 nucleotides align to TRBD1. Per germline, CDR1 KGHSH and CDR2 LQKENI. Unmatched junction bases numbered 4, after V lost 6 bases and J lost 4 bases. This CDR3 comprises 13 residues. This CDR3 is CASSQGAGETQYF. The CDR3 bases are TGTGCCAGCTCCCAGGGGGCTGGAGAGACCCAGTACTTC.

V and J are TRBV6-5 and TRBJ2-5; 11 bases are a match to TRBD1. J lost 4 bases, V lost 5 bases, and 6 bases had no gene match. This CDR3 region has 15 residues. The germline CDR1 and CDR2 sequences are MNHEY and SVGAGI. CDR3 loop: CASSRGGQGVETQYF. CDR3 nucleotides: TGTGCCAGCAGTAGGGGGGGACAGGGGGTAGAGACCCAGTACTTC.

V and J are TRBV14 and TRBJ2-1; 7 bases fit TRBD2. The CDR3 runs 16 residues. Germline CDR1 is SGHDN and CDR2 is FVKESK. V was pared by 1 base and J by 9 bases, with 12 bases of the junction left unmatched. CDR3 loop: CASSQVASGRDGEQFF. CDR3 coding DNA: TGTGCCAGCAGCCAAGTTGCTAGCGGTAGAGACGGTGAGCAGTTCTTC.

This chain uses TRBV7-8 with TRBJ2-5; no clear D. V was cut by 5 bases and J by 0 bases, with 7 bases left in between. The CDR3 contains 13 residues. CDR1 is SGHVS and CDR2 is FQNEAQ in the germline V gene. The DNA for the CDR3 is TGTGCCAGCAGCCCGACTTACCAAGAGACCCAGTACTTC. This encodes CASSPTYQETQYF.

The genes are TRBV7-3 and TRBJ2-3; 9 bases map to TRBD2. Per germline, CDR1 SGHTA and CDR2 FQGTGA. The ends lost 0 bases at V and 4 bases at J; junction bases unmatched: 5. The CDR3 is 16 amino acids. CDR3 residues: CASSLTAGGTPDTQYF. CDR3 DNA sequence: TGTGCCAGCAGCTTAACGGCGGGGGGGACCCCAGATACGCAGTATTTT.

The J gene is TRBJ2-2, the V gene TRBV19, with a weak D call TRBD1 (6 bases). The germline V gene has CDR1 LNHDA and CDR2 SQIVND (reference sequence). This CDR3 region has 14 residues. Deletions cut 9 bases from V and 6 bases from J, with 17 bases between. CDR3 protein: CARVQGWWSGELFF. The CDR3 DNA reads as TGTGCCAGAGTACAGGGTTGGTGGTCCGGGGAGCTGTTTTTT.

V gene TRBV6-6 combines with J gene TRBJ1-1; 7 positions match TRBD1. Unmatched junction bases numbered 16, after V lost 8 bases and J lost 4 bases. Germline assignment: CDR1 MNHNY and CDR2 SVGAGI (reference sequence). The length of the CDR3 is 16 residues. CDR3 amino acids: CASFSRTRTGGTEAFF. Here the CDR3 DNA reads TGTGCCAGCTTCTCCCGGACCAGGACAGGAGGCACTGAAGCTTTCTTT.

In its sample, this clone is medium-sized. The chain is built from TRBV18 and TRBJ1-6, with TRBD1 as a possible D gene (5 bases). The CDR3 sequence is 14 residues long. The V and J ends lost 4 bases and 8 bases respectively, with 12 bases between them. Germline-derived CDR1 and CDR2 are KGHSH and LQKENI. CDR3 amino acids: CASSLDRGDSPLHF. The CDR3 DNA reads as TGTGCCAGCTCACTGGACCGGGGCGATTCACCCCTCCACTTT.

This rearrangement joins TRBV18 to TRBJ1-2; no reliable D call. The CDR3 length is 13 residues. Trimming took off 3 bases at V and 4 bases at J, with 9 bases between the two ends. Germline V lookup: CDR1 KGHSH, CDR2 LQKENI. CDR3 sequence reads: CASSPKEGYGYTF. The CDR3 nucleotides read TGTGCCAGCTCACCTAAAGAGGGCTATGGCTACACCTTC.

The chain has TRBV19 and TRBJ2-4, with D hard to call. Trimming shortened V by 5 bases and J by 0 bases, and 8 bases separated the two germline ends. The CDR3 is made up of 14 amino acids. Germline V CDR1 and CDR2: LNHDA, SQIVND (reference sequence). Here the CDR3 DNA reads TGTGCCAGTAGTGAAGACCCAGCCAAAAACATTCAGTACTTC. This translates into CASSEDPAKNIQYF.

This clone was detected only once. The chain uses TRBV18 and TRBJ2-3, with 7 positions matching TRBD2. The trim removed 3 bases at V and 2 bases at J, leaving 11 bases unmatched. The V gene's germline CDR1 is KGHSH and CDR2 LQKENI. This CDR3 comprises 17 residues. The CDR3 region is CASSPQPRGGATDTQYF. The CDR3 coding sequence is TGTGCCAGCTCACCCCAGCCCCGCGGGGGAGCCACAGATACGCAGTATTTT.

V usage is TRBV9 and J usage is TRBJ2-3; D may be TRBD2 (6 bases). Trimming removed 3 bases from V and 5 bases from J, with 19 bases in between. Germline V lookup: CDR1 SGDLS, CDR2 YYNGEE. The CDR3 runs 16 residues. The CDR3: CASSAWGEVSGDTQYF. The CDR3 DNA reads as TGTGCCAGCAGCGCCTGGGGGGAAGTCTCCGGAGATACGCAGTATTTT.

The chain is built from TRBV7-9 and TRBJ2-1; TRBD2 might be the D (6 bases). V was clipped by 6 bases and J by 1 base, with 10 bases between them. The germline CDR1 and CDR2 sequences are SEHNR and FQNEAQ (reference sequence). The CDR3 length is 14 residues. In DNA, the CDR3 is TGTGCCAGCAGTTGGGACTTTTCCTACAATGAGCAGTTCTTC. As protein: CASSWDFSYNEQFF.

Regarding this clone: Other DNA sequences from this sample encode an identical CDR3 as well. V usage is TRBV30 and J usage is TRBJ1-3; the match to TRBD1 covers 7 bases. The V and J ends lost 0 bases and 2 bases, in that order; junction bases with no gene match: 13. This CDR3 is built from 18 residues. CDR1 and CDR2 from the germline V gene are GTSNPN and SVGIG (reference sequence). The CDR3 protein is CAWSVHKSPGQPGNTIYF. CDR3 in DNA: TGTGCCTGGAGTGTACACAAGAGCCCGGGACAGCCTGGAAACACCATATATTTT.

CDR3 sequence: CASIQGGTGTGELFF. In DNA, the CDR3 is TGTGCCAGTATCCAAGGAGGGACAGGGACCGGGGAGCTGTTTTTT. The V gene is TRBV19, the J gene TRBJ2-2; the match to TRBD1 covers 9 bases. Germline V gives CDR1 LNHDA, CDR2 SQIVND (reference sequence). V lost 7 bases to trimming and J lost 5 bases; unmatched junction nucleotides: 8. The CDR3 is made up of 15 amino acids.

Here the CDR3 reads CASSLADRLYGYTF. The CDR3 bases are TGTGCCAGCAGCTTGGCAGACAGACTCTATGGCTACACCTTC. The V and J genes are TRBV5-4 and TRBJ1-2; D may be TRBD1 (5 bases). Germline values: CDR1 SGHNT, CDR2 YYREEE (reference sequence). CDR3 size: 14 residues. The V gene lost 0 bases and the J gene lost 4 bases, with 10 bases spanning the gap.